The entry that follows covers one T cell receptor (beta chain) sequence. Its specificity is not known. Only in-frame clones appear in the TCRdb table, and some are missing; sequencing was by immunoSEQ multiplex PCR. The sample has 150,000 to 200,000 clones, approximately 90% seen once. These data belong to a study of T cell responses to AZD1222 COVID-19 vaccine. Study context: Second-dose intervals near 4 or 12 weeks were combined. Study-wide points: The donor cohort was predominantly white British with a female majority, and clonal diversity may have been underestimated. It was only after the peak T cell response that any repertoires were sampled.

This TCR derives from an adult in good health. The sample here was peripheral blood, taken on day 0 of AZD1222 vaccination.

The CDR3 DNA sequence: TGCGCCAGCAGCTTGGGGGGGGCTCCCTCTAACTATGGCTACACCTTC. Encoded protein: CASSLGGAPSNYGYTF. The rearrangement links TRBV5-1 to TRBJ1-2, with a tentative D call TRBD1 (6 bases). The germline V and J ends were trimmed by 0 bases and 0 bases, with 12 bases remaining between them. In germline, CDR1 is SGHRS, CDR2 YFSETQ. The CDR3 length is 16 residues.